The text below deals with one TCR beta chain. With 60 Vbeta and 13 Jbeta primers, the PCR was carried out. This table comes from immunoSEQ multiplex PCR, and its TCRdb copy is limited to in-frame clones, with some not included. Its listing shows approximately 190,000 clones. Germline V CDR1 and CDR2: SGHTS, YDEGEE. The CDR3 is 14 amino acids. V lost 4 bases, J lost 9 bases, and 7 bases stayed unmatched. This entry comes from a study of cytomegalovirus exposure and HLA in healthy donors. J is TRBJ1-6 and V is TRBV5-8; 7 bases line up with TRBD1. The receptor was isolated from a boy aged 10-17 years in good health and CMV-seronegative. Sequences were obtained from PBMCs. DNA of the CDR3: TGTGCCAGCAGCGATTACAGGGGTTTTTCACCCCTCCACTTT. This gives the protein CASSDYRGFSPLHF.